This TCR beta chain was captured by sequencing in a study of OX40 agonist ivuxolimab in advanced cancers. The overall study: Ivuxolimab was administered intravenously to patients at 0.01 to 10 mg/kg every 2 weeks.

The method was immunoSEQ multiplex PCR; TCRdb's version includes in-frame clones alone and lacks a portion of them. The table lists 35,000 or so clones, 70% to 85% of them singletons. V was pared by 5 bases and J by 9 bases, with 3 bases of the junction left unmatched. Germline CDR1 SQVTM, CDR2 ANQGSEA. The CDR3 is 12 residues long. Sample: CD4+ or CD8+ T cells sorted from blood, taken in a trial of the OX40 agonist ivuxolimab. The V and J genes are TRBV29-1 and TRBJ1-6; TRBD1 aligns across 8 bases. This TCR was recovered from an adult with an advanced solid tumor such as melanoma, head and neck, liver or kidney cancer. The CDR3 DNA follows: TGCAGCGTTCGACAGGGGAGTTCACCCCTCCACTTT. This codes for CSVRQGSSPLHF.